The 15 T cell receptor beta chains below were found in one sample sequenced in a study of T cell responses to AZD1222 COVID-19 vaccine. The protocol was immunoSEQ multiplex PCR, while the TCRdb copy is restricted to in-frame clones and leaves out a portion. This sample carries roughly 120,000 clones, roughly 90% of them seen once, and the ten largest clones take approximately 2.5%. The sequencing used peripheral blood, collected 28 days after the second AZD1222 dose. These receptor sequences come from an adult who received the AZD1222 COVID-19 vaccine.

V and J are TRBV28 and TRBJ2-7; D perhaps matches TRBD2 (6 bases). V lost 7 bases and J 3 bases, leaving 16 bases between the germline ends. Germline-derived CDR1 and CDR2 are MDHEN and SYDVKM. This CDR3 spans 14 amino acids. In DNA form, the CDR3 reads TGTGCCAGCACCTACGGGACTGAGAGCTACGAGCAGTACTTC. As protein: CASTYGTESYEQYF.

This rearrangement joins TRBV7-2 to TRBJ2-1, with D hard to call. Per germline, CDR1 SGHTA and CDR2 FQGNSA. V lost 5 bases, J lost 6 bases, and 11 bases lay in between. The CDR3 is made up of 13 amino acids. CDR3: CASSRTWGNEQFF. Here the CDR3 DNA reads TGTGCCAGCAGCCGTACCTGGGGCAATGAGCAGTTCTTC. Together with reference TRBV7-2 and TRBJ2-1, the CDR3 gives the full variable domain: GAGVSQSPSNKVTEKGKDVELRCDPISGHTALYWYRQSLGQGLEFLIYFQGNSAPDKSGLPSDRFSAERTGGSVSTLTIQRTQQEDSAVYLCASSRTWGNEQFFGPGTRLTVL.

CDR3 coding DNA: TGTGCCAGCAGCTTGGTAGCAGCTAGCACAGATACGCAGTATTTT. Its protein product is CASSLVAASTDTQYF. The J gene is TRBJ2-3, the V gene TRBV5-4; D remains unclear. The CDR3 totals 15 residues. Trimming pared 0 bases from V and 0 bases from J, leaving 8 bases between. The germline CDR1 and CDR2 sequences are SGHNT and YYREEE (reference sequence). Variable domain in full (rest from reference TRBV5-4 and TRBJ2-3): ETGVTQSPTHLIKTRGQQVTLRCSSQSGHNTVSWYQQALGQGPQFIFQYYREEENGRGNFPPRFSGLQFPNYSSELNVNALELDDSALYLCASSLVAASTDTQYFGPGTRLTVL.

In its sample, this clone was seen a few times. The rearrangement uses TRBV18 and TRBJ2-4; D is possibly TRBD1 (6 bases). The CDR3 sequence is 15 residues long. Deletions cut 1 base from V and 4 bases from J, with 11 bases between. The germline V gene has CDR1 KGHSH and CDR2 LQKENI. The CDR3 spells CASSPLRDTKNIQYF. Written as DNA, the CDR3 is TGTGCCAGCTCACCACTCCGGGACACTAAAAACATTCAGTACTTC. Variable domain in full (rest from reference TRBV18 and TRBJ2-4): NAGVMQNPRHLVRRRGQEARLRCSPMKGHSHVYWYRQLPEEGLKFMVYLQKENIIDESGMPKERFSAEFPKEGPSILRIQQVVRGDSAAYFCASSPLRDTKNIQYFGAGTRLSVL.

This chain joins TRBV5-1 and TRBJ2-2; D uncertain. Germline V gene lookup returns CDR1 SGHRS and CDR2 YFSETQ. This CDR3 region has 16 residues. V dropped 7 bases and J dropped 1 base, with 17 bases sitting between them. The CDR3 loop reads CASFRFRSVNTGELFF. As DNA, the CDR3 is TGCGCCAGCTTTCGGTTCAGGTCTGTGAACACCGGGGAGCTGTTTTTT.

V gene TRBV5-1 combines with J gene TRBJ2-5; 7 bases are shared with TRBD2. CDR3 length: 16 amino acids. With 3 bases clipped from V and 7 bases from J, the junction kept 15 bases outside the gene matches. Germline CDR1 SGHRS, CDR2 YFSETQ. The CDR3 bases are TGCGCCAGCAGCTGGACGGCGGGGGAGGCCGGGGGGACCCAGTACTTC. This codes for CASSWTAGEAGGTQYF.

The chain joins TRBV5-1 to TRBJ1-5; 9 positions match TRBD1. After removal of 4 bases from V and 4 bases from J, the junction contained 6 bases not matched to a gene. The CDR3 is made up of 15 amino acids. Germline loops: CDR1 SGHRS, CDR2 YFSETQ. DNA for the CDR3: TGCGCCAGCAGCCCATTGGGACAGGGTAATCAGCCCCAGCATTTT. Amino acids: CASSPLGQGNQPQHF.

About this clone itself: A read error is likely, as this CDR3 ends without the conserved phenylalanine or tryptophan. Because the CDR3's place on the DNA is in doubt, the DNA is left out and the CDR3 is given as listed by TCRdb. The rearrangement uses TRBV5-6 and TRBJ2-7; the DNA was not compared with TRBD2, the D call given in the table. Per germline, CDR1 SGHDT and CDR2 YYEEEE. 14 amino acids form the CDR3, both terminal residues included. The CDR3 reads CASSLRLAGAAILT.

The CDR3 DNA sequence: TGTGCCAGCAGCTTAGGGGGACAGATGAGCACTGAAGCTTTCTTT. Amino acids: CASSLGGQMSTEAFF. The chain combines TRBV7-3 with TRBJ1-1; 7 nucleotides agree with TRBD1. This CDR3 is 15 amino acids long. V lost 2 bases and J lost 4; bases outside the gene matches: 7. Germline-derived CDR1 and CDR2 are SGHTA and FQGTGA.

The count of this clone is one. Here the CDR3 reads CASSEHYEQYF. The CDR3 DNA follows: TGTGCCAGCTCCGAACACTACGAGCAGTACTTC. This sequence joins TRBV18 and TRBJ2-7; D is unclear. The length of the CDR3 is 11 residues. CDR1 is KGHSH and CDR2 is LQKENI in the germline V gene. V was trimmed by 6 bases and J by 3 bases, leaving 6 bases between them.

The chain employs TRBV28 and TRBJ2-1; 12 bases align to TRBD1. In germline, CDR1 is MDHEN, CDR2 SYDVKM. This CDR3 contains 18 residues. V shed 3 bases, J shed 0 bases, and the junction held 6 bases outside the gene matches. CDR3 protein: CASSFGTGGGSSYNEQFF. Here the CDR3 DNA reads TGTGCCAGCAGTTTCGGGACAGGGGGCGGAAGCTCCTACAATGAGCAGTTCTTC.

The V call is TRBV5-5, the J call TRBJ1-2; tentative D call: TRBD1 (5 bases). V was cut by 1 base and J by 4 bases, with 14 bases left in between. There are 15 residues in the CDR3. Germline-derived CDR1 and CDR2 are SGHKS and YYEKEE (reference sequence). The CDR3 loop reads CASSLYGTLFYGYTF. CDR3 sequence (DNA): TGTGCCAGCAGCTTGTACGGGACGCTATTCTATGGCTACACCTTC.

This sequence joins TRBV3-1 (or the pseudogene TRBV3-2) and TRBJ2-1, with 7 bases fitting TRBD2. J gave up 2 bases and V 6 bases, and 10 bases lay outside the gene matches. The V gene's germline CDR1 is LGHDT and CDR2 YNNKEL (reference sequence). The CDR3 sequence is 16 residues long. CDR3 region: CASRETSGGTYNEQFF. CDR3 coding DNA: TGTGCCAGCAGGGAGACCTCGGGGGGAACCTACAATGAGCAGTTCTTC.

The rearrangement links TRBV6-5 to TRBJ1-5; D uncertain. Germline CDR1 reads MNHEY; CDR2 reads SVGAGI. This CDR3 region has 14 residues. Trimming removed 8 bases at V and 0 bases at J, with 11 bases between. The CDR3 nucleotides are TGTGCCAGCGTTCCTGCGGGTAGCAATCAGCCCCAGCATTTT. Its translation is CASVPAGSNQPQHF.

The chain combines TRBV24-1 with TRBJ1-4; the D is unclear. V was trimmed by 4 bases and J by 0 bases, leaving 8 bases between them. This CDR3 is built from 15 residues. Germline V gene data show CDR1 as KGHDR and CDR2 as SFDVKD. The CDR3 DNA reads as TGTGCCACCAGTGACCGCAGGTCAACTAATGAAAAACTGTTTTTT. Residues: CATSDRRSTNEKLFF.